This is a list of T cell receptor beta chains from one sample in a study of shared clonotypes between healthy human individuals. Clones were read by immunoSEQ multiplex PCR, and TCRdb kept only the in-frame ones, dropping some. Here the sample spans under 600,000 clones, approximately 97% being singletons. The sequencing input was naive CD4+ T cells sorted from blood. The receptors here all came from a woman in her twenties or thirties in good health. The CDR3 runs from the conserved cysteine through the conserved F or W. Each record gives: V gene, clone size, J gene, D gene, CDR3 length, CDR3 protein, CDR3 DNA. D genes are given only for firm matches. Clone size appears in some rows only: once, few, many, or a class for an expanded clone.

V gene: TRBV5-1
clone size: .
J gene: TRBJ2-1
D gene: TRBD2
CDR3 length: 14
CDR3 protein: CASSGGLASPEQFF
CDR3 DNA: TGCGCCAGCAGCGGGGGACTAGCGAGTCCGGAGCAGTTCTTC

V gene: TRBV11-2
clone size: .
J gene: TRBJ2-1
D gene: .
CDR3 length: 17
CDR3 protein: CASSLAALDSSYNEQFF
CDR3 DNA: TGTGCCAGCAGCTTAGCTGCCCTAGACAGCTCCTACAATGAGCAGTTCTTC

V gene: TRBV2
clone size: .
J gene: TRBJ2-5
D gene: TRBD2
CDR3 length: 13
CDR3 protein: CASKAGGQETQYF
CDR3 DNA: TGTGCCAGCAAGGCGGGAGGTCAGGAGACCCAGTACTTC

V gene: TRBV7-2
clone size: .
J gene: TRBJ2-1
D gene: TRBD2
CDR3 length: 16
CDR3 protein: CASSPIAGGPGYEQFF
CDR3 DNA: TGTGCCAGCAGCCCAATAGCGGGAGGGCCAGGTTATGAGCAGTTCTTC

V gene: TRBV5-1
clone size: .
J gene: TRBJ1-4
D gene: .
CDR3 length: 13
CDR3 protein: CASMGNTNEKLFF
CDR3 DNA: TGCGCCAGCATGGGGAACACTAATGAAAAACTGTTTTTT

V gene: TRBV14
clone size: .
J gene: TRBJ2-7
D gene: .
CDR3 length: 16
CDR3 protein: CASSRRGRLNTYEQYF
CDR3 DNA: TGTGCCAGCAGTCGAAGGGGCCGACTTAATACCTACGAGCAGTACTTC

V gene: TRBV28
clone size: .
J gene: TRBJ2-7
D gene: .
CDR3 length: 14
CDR3 protein: CASSPPGKAYEQYF
CDR3 DNA: TGTGCCAGCAGTCCCCCCGGTAAAGCCTACGAGCAGTACTTC

V gene: TRBV28
clone size: few
J gene: TRBJ1-2
D gene: .
CDR3 length: 11
CDR3 protein: CASRPGDGYTF
CDR3 DNA: TGTGCCAGCCGCCCGGGGGATGGCTACACCTTC

V gene: TRBV28
clone size: .
J gene: TRBJ2-7
D gene: TRBD2
CDR3 length: 14
CDR3 protein: CASRGTSGVYEQYF
CDR3 DNA: TGTGCCAGCAGGGGGACTAGCGGGGTCTACGAGCAGTACTTC

V gene: TRBV14
clone size: .
J gene: TRBJ1-3
D gene: .
CDR3 length: 14
CDR3 protein: CASNYQGSGNTIYF
CDR3 DNA: TGTGCCAGCAATTACCAGGGGTCTGGAAACACCATATATTTT

V gene: TRBV11-2
clone size: .
J gene: TRBJ1-5
D gene: TRBD1
CDR3 length: 16
CDR3 protein: CASSLTPGQGPPAQHF
CDR3 DNA: TGTGCCAGCAGCTTAACACCGGGACAGGGACCTCCGGCCCAGCATTTT

V gene: TRBV21-1
clone size: .
J gene: TRBJ2-1
D gene: .
CDR3 length: 15
CDR3 protein: CASSVRGRFYNEQFF
CDR3 DNA: TGTGCCAGCAGCGTACGGGGGCGGTTCTACAATGAGCAGTTCTTC

V gene: TRBV29-1
clone size: .
J gene: TRBJ1-2
D gene: .
CDR3 length: 11
CDR3 protein: CSSSGSYGYTF
CDR3 DNA: TGCAGCTCCAGTGGGAGCTATGGCTACACCTTC

V gene: TRBV4-1
clone size: .
J gene: TRBJ2-7
D gene: TRBD2
CDR3 length: 16
CDR3 protein: CASSPAASGISYEQYF
CDR3 DNA: TGCGCCAGCAGCCCCGCCGCTAGCGGGATCTCCTACGAGCAGTACTTC

V gene: TRBV9
clone size: .
J gene: TRBJ1-5
D gene: .
CDR3 length: 15
CDR3 protein: CASSAGGTNNQPQHF
CDR3 DNA: TGTGCCAGCAGCGCGGGGGGGACAAACAATCAGCCCCAGCATTTT

V gene: TRBV15
clone size: .
J gene: TRBJ2-7
D gene: .
CDR3 length: 15
CDR3 protein: CATSRGEGYSYEQYF
CDR3 DNA: TGTGCCACCAGCAGAGGCGAGGGGTATTCCTACGAGCAGTACTTC

V gene: TRBV5-1
clone size: .
J gene: TRBJ2-1
D gene: TRBD2
CDR3 length: 16
CDR3 protein: CASSIPGLADYNEQFF
CDR3 DNA: TGCGCCAGCAGCATACCGGGACTAGCGGACTACAATGAGCAGTTCTTC

V gene: TRBV10-3
clone size: .
J gene: TRBJ1-2
D gene: .
CDR3 length: 13
CDR3 protein: CAISAGANYGYTF
CDR3 DNA: TGTGCCATCAGTGCGGGGGCAAACTATGGCTACACCTTC